This T cell receptor (beta chain) is drawn from a study of Japanese encephalitis immunity and Zika vaccine responses. Across the study: Approximately eleven participants received one YFV vaccine dose before ZPIV, and several were flavivirus-naive.

This clonotype is termed medium-sized. PBMCs were CFSE-labeled and cultured for five to seven days with peptide pools at approximately 1 ug/mL each. Unfixed live CD56-CD19-CD16-CD3+CD4+ CFSE-low cells were sorted as proliferating CD4 T cells. CDR1 is SGHRS and CDR2 is YFSETQ in the germline V gene. Trimming shortened V by 3 bases and J by 2 bases, and 11 bases separated the two germline ends. The CDR3 loop spans 14 amino acids. TCRdb reanalysed the 5' RACE reads using MiXCR and keeps one entry per CDR3 protein. The table has more than 350 distinct CDR3 sequences, 3.6% seen once; the top ten hold approximately 40%.

The chain recombines TRBV5-1 with TRBJ2-5; D is possibly TRBD1 (7 bases). The TCR originated in an adult man who received an inactivated Zika virus vaccine. The source material was antigen-activated CD4+ T cells from blood, cultured, sampled during a Zika inactivated vaccine study. The CDR3 region has the DNA TGCGCCAGCAGCTCAGGGGGGCAGCAAGAGACCCAGTACTTC. As protein: CASSSGGQQETQYF.